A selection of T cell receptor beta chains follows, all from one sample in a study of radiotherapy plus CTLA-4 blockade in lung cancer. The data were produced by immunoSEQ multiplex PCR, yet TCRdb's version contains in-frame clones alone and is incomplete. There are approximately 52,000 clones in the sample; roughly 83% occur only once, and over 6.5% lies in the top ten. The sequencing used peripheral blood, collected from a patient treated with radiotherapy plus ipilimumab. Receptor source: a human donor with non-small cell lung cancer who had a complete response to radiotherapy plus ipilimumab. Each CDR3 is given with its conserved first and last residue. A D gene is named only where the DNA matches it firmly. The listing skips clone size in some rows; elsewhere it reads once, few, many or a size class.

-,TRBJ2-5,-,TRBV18,CASSPPGTPQETQYF,TGTGCCAGCTCACCCCCCGGGACACCACAAGAGACCCAGTACTTC
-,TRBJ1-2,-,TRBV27,CASKTGGSKYGYTF,TGTGCCAGCAAGACCGGGGGATCAAAGTATGGCTACACCTTC
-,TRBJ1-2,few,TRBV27,CASSRTQRGTNYGYTF,TGTGCCAGCAGCCGAACACAAAGGGGCACTAACTATGGCTACACCTTC
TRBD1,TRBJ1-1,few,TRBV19,CASGRQGRNTEAFF,TGTGCCAGTGGGAGACAGGGGAGGAACACTGAAGCTTTCTTT
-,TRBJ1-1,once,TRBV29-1,CSVVGWGLNTEAFF,TGCAGCGTTGTTGGTTGGGGCCTGAACACTGAAGCTTTCTTT
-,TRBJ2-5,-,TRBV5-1,CASSLGTGETQYF,TGCGCCAGCAGCTTGGGGACGGGGGAGACCCAGTACTTC
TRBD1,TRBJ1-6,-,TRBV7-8,CASSRTGTGSNSPLHF,TGTGCCAGCAGCCGAACCGGGACAGGGAGTAATTCACCCCTCCACTTT
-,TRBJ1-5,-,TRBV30,CAWSVPREDQPQHF,TGTGCCTGGAGTGTACCCAGGGAAGACCAGCCCCAGCATTTT
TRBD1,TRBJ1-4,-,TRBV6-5,CASSRATDRGEKLFF,TGTGCCAGCAGTCGGGCGACGGACAGGGGTGAAAAACTGTTTTTT
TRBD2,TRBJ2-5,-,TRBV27,CASSPRLAGGPGETQYF,TGTGCCAGCAGCCCGAGGCTAGCGGGGGGGCCGGGAGAGACCCAGTACTTC
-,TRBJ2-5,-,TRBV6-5,CASSSDSRGETQYF,TGTGCCAGCAGCTCGGACAGCCGGGGAGAGACCCAGTACTTC
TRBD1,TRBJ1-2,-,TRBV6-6,CASTLDRGLYGYTF,TGTGCCAGCACGCTGGACAGGGGGCTCTATGGCTACACCTTC
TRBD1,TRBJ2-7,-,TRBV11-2,CASSPDRAYEQYF,TGTGCCAGCAGCCCGGACAGGGCCTACGAGCAGTACTTC
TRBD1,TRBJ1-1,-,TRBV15,CATSRAPDRGNTEAFF,TGTGCCACCAGCAGAGCCCCGGACAGGGGGAACACTGAAGCTTTCTTT
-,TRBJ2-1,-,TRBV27,CASSHPGIAYNEQFF,TGTGCCAGCAGTCATCCAGGGATCGCCTACAATGAGCAGTTCTTC
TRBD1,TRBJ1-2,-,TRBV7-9,CASSPRRRQGPPYGYTF,TGTGCCAGCAGCCCTAGGCGACGACAGGGGCCTCCCTATGGCTACACCTTC
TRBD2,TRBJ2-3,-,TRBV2,CASSQRAGGPTDTQYF,TGTGCCAGCAGCCAAAGGGCGGGAGGGCCGACAGATACGCAGTATTTT
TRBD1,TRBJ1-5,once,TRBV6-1,CASSGTGGYNQPQHF,TGTGCCAGCAGTGGGACAGGGGGCTACAATCAGCCCCAGCATTTT
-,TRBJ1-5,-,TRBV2,CASKSSNQPQHF,TGTGCCAGCAAAAGTAGTAATCAGCCCCAGCATTTT
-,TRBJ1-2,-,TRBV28,CASSLRGLGGYTF,TGTGCCAGCAGTTTGAGGGGGTTAGGTGGCTACACCTTC
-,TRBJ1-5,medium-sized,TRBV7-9,CASSLGQSNQPQHF,TGTGCCAGCAGCTTAGGACAGAGCAATCAGCCCCAGCATTTT
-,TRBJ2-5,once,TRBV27,CASSSLLNTETQYF,TGTGCCAGCAGTTCCCTCCTCAACACAGAGACCCAGTACTTC
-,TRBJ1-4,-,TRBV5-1,CASSLDRANEKLFF,TGCGCCAGCAGCTTGGACAGAGCTAATGAAAAACTGTTTTTT
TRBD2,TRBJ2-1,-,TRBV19,CASNHLAGAYNEQFF,TGTGCCAGTAACCACCTAGCGGGAGCCTACAATGAGCAGTTCTTC
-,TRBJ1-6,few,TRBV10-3,CAISESVLQGNSPLHF,TGTGCCATCAGTGAGTCGGTTTTACAGGGTAATTCACCCCTCCACTTT
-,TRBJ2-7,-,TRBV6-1,CASSMEGATYEQYF,TGTGCCAGCAGCATGGAGGGGGCCACCTACGAGCAGTACTTC
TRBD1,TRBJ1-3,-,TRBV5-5,CASSSPGQKAGNTIYF,TGTGCCAGCAGCTCCCCGGGACAGAAAGCTGGAAACACCATATATTTT
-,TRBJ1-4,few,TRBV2,CASSLDRWNEKLFF,TGTGCCAGCAGCCTTGACAGGTGGAATGAAAAACTGTTTTTT
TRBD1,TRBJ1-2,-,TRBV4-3,CASSQSDRGGVGYTF,TGCGCCAGCAGCCAATCGGACAGGGGAGGCGTTGGCTACACCTTC
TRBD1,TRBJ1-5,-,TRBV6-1,CASSEDGTGGYQPQHF,TGTGCCAGCAGTGAAGATGGGACAGGGGGCTATCAGCCCCAGCATTTT
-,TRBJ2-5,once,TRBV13,CASSRGQQETQYF,TGTGCCAGCAGCCGTGGACAGCAAGAGACCCAGTACTTC
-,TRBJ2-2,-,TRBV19,CASSTPAGELFF,TGTGCCAGTAGTACGCCGGCCGGGGAGCTGTTTTTT
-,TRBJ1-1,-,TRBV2,CASNREGSTEAFF,TGTGCCAGCAACCGGGAGGGATCGACGGAAGCTTTCTTT
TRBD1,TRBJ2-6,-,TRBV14,CASSRPQGTANVLTF,TGTGCCAGCAGCCGCCCACAGGGGACGGCCAACGTCCTGACTTTC
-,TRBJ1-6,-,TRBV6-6,CASSYGLGAKNSPLHF,TGTGCCAGCAGTTATGGATTGGGGGCTAAGAATTCACCCCTCCACTTT
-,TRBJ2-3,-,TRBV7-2,CASSSIESGTDTQYF,TGTGCCAGCAGCTCCATAGAGAGCGGCACAGATACGCAGTATTTT
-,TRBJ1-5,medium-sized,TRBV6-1,CASSGSGNQPQHF,TGTGCCAGCAGTGGATCGGGCAATCAGCCCCAGCATTTT
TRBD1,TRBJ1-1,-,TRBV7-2,CASSQPAGQVMNTEAFF,TGTGCCAGCAGCCAACCCGCGGGACAGGTCATGAACACTGAAGCTTTCTTT
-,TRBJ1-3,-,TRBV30,CAWSASSSGNTIYF,TGTGCCTGGAGTGCGTCGAGCTCTGGAAACACCATATATTTT
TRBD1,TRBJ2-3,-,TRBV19,CASRWTGASTDTQYF,TGTGCCAGTAGATGGACAGGGGCTAGCACAGATACGCAGTATTTT
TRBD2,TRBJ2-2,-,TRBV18,CASSPNRRTSGNTGELFF,TGTGCCAGCTCACCAAATAGACGGACTAGCGGGAACACCGGGGAGCTGTTTTTT
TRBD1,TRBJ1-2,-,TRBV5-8,CASSFYRSRGDGYTF,TGTGCCAGCAGCTTTTATCGGAGCAGGGGGGATGGCTACACCTTC
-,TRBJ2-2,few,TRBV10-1,CASSDPRGRSTGELFF,TGCGCCAGCAGTGACCCCAGGGGAAGATCCACCGGGGAGCTGTTTTTT
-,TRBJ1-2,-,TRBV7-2,CASSGMYYGYTF,TGTGCCAGCTCGGGAATGTACTATGGCTACACCTTC
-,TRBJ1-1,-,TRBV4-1,CASSSQSQSGFGITEAFF,TGCGCCAGCAGCTCACAATCCCAATCGGGTTTTGGTATCACTGAAGCTTTCTTT
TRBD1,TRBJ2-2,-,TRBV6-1,CASSLTGGGTGELFF,TGTGCCAGCAGTCTCACAGGGGGCGGCACCGGGGAGCTGTTTTTT
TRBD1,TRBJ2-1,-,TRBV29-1,CSVPGQGGSSYNEQFF,TGCAGCGTTCCGGGACAGGGGGGTAGCTCCTACAATGAGCAGTTCTTC
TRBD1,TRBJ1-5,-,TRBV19,CASNSMVGTGDNRPQHF,TGTGCCAGTAACTCCATGGTGGGGACAGGTGATAATCGGCCCCAGCATTTT
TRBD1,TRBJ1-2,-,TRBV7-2,CASSPRTGPYGYTF,TGTGCCAGCAGCCCGCGGACAGGGCCCTATGGCTACACCTTC
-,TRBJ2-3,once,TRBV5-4,CASSPSTDTQYF,TGTGCCAGCAGCCCTTCTACGGATACGCAGTATTTT
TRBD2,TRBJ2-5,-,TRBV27,CASGAGARGETQYF,TGTGCCAGCGGTGCGGGTGCGCGGGGGGAGACCCAGTACTTC
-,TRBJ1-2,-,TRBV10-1,CASSERRRNFNYGYTF,TGCGCCAGCAGTGAGCGGCGGAGGAATTTTAACTATGGCTACACCTTC
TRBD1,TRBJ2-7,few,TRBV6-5,CASGQGVSYEQYF,TGTGCCAGCGGACAGGGGGTCTCCTACGAGCAGTACTTC